This TCR beta chain was obtained from a study of vaccination and CD4 T cells after COVID-19. The germline V gene encodes CDR1 KGHDR and CDR2 SFDVKD. The CDR3 covers 15 residues. Trimming stripped 3 bases from V and 2 bases from J, with 10 bases between. This sample's treatment: 10-day PBMC culture with coronavirus spike peptide pools or control peptides (ViraFEST assay). Sequencing of cultured CD4+ T cell DNA used the Oncomine TCR Beta short-read assay. MiXCR, run by TCRdb on the PCR reads, gives a single entry per CDR3 protein. Of several thousand distinct CDR3 sequences listed, about two thirds were seen once; the top ten hold approximately 19%. As for this clonotype: Its specificity is unknown.

V and J are TRBV24-1 and TRBJ2-1, with D possibly matching TRBD2 (6 bases). The sample was CD4+ T cells from blood, cultured in vitro. This TCR was sampled from a human donor who had recovered from COVID-19. The chain's CDR3 is CATSDISGAYNEQFF. In DNA form, the CDR3 reads TGTGCCACCAGTGATATATCGGGAGCCTACAATGAGCAGTTCTTC.